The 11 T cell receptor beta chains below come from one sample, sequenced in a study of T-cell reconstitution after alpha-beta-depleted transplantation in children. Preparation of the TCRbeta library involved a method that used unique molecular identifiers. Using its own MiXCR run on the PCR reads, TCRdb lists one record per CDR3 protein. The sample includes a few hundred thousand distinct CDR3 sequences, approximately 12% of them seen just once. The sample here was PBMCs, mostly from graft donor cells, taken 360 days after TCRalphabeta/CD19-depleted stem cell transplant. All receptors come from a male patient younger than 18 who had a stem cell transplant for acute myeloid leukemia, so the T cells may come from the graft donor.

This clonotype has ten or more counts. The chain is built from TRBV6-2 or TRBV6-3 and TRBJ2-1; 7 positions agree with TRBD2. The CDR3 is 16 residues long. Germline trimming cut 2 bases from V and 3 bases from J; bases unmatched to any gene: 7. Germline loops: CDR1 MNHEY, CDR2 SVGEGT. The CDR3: CASSYRRLAHYNEQFF. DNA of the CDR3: TGTGCCAGCAGTTACCGTCGACTAGCCCACTACAATGAGCAGTTCTTC.

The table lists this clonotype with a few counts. The CDR3 nucleotides are TGCAGCGTCGATATAGGCGGGGGTTCTTACGAGCAGTACTTC. This gives the protein CSVDIGGGSYEQYF. The rearrangement links TRBV29-1 to TRBJ2-7; TRBD2 matches 7 bases. Germline V lookup: CDR1 SQVTM, CDR2 ANQGSEA. Germline trimming cut 6 bases from V and 4 bases from J; bases unmatched to any gene: 12. The CDR3 length is 14 residues.

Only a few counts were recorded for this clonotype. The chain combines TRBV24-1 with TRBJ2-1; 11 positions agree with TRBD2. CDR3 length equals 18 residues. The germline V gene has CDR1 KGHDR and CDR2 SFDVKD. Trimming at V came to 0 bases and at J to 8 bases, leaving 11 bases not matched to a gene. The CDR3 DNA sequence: TGTGCCACCAGTGATTTGGGGGTAGCGGGAGGGCCCAACTATGAGCAGTTCTTC. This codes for CATSDLGVAGGPNYEQFF.

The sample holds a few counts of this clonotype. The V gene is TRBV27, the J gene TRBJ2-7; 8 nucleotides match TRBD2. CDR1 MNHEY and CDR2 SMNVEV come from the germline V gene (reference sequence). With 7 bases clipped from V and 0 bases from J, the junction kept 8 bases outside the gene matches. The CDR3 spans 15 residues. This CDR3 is CASKKTSGASYEQYF. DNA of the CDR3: TGTGCCAGCAAGAAAACTAGCGGAGCCTCCTACGAGCAGTACTTC.

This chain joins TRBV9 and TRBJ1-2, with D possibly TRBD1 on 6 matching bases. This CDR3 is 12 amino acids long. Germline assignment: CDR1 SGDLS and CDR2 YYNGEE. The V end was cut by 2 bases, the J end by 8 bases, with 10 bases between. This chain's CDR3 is CASSVAGVGYTF. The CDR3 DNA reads TGTGCCAGCAGCGTTGCAGGGGTAGGCTACACCTTC.

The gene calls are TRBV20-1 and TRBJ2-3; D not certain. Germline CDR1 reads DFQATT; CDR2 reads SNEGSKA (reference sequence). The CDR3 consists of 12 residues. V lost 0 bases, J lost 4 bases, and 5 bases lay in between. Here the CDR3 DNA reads TGCAGTGCTAGAGATCTCGCAGATACGCAGTATTTT. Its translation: CSARDLADTQYF.

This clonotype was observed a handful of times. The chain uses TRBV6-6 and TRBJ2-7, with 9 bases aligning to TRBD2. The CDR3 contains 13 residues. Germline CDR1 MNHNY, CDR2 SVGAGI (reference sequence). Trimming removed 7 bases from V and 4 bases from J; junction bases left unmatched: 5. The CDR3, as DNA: TGTGCCAGCAATAGCGGGAGATTTTACGAGCAGTACTTC. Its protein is CASNSGRFYEQYF.

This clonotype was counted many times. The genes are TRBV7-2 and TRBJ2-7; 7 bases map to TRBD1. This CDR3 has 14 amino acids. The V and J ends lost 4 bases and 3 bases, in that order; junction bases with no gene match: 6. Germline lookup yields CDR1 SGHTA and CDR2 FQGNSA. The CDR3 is CASSSGTVVYEQYF. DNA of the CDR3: TGTGCCAGCAGCTCTGGGACAGTAGTCTACGAGCAGTACTTC.

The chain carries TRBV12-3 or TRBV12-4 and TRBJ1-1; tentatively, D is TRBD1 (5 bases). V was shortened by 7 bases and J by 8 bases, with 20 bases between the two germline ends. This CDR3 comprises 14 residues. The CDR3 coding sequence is TGTGCCAGCACCCTCTACGAAGGGACCGGGGAAGCTTTCTTT. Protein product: CASTLYEGTGEAFF.

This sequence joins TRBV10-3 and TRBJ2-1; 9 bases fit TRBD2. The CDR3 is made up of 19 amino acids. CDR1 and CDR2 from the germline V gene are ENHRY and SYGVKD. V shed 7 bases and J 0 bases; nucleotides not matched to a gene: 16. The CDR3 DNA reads TGTGCCATCACCGAGCGGGGCGGGGGGGAGACTAACTCCTACAATGAGCAGTTCTTC. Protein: CAITERGGGETNSYNEQFF.

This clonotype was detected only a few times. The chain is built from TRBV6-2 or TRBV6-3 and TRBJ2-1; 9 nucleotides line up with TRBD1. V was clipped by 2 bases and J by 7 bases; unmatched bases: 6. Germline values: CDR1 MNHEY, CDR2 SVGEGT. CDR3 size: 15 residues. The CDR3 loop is CASSYALGQGNEQFF. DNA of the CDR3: TGTGCCAGCAGTTACGCCCTGGGACAGGGAAATGAGCAGTTCTTC.